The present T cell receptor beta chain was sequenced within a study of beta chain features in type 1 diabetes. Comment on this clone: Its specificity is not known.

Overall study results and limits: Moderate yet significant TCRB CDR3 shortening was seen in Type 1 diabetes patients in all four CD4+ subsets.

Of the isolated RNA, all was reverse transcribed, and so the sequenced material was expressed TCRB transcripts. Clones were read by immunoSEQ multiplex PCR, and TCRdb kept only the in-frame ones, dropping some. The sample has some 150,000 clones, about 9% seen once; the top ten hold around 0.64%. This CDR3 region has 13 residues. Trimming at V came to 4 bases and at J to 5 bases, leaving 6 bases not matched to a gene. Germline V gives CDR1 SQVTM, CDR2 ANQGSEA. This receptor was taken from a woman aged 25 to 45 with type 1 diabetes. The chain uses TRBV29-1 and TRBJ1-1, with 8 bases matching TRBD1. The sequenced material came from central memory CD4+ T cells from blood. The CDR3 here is CSVGQGQGTEAFF. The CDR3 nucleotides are TGCAGCGTTGGACAGGGGCAGGGAACTGAAGCTTTCTTT.